These 18 T cell receptor beta chains were sequenced from one sample in a study of cytomegalovirus exposure and HLA in healthy donors. The PCR made use of 60 Vbeta and 13 Jbeta primers. Sequencing used immunoSEQ multiplex PCR; TCRdb keeps in-frame clones, though not all of them. The table shows some 78,000 clones, with around 70% occurring only once. The sequenced sample was PBMCs. The source of these receptors is a woman aged 40 to 50 in good health and CMV-seropositive.

The chain links TRBV2 to TRBJ2-1, with TRBD2 as a possible D gene (5 bases). Trimming stripped 8 bases from V and 13 bases from J, with 21 bases between. The CDR3 is 13 residues long. CDR1 and CDR2 (germline): SNHLY, FYNNEI. CDR3 amino acids: CASVGSHTLIQFF. In DNA form, the CDR3 reads TGTGCCAGCGTGGGGAGTCACACTCTTATTCAGTTCTTC.

The V gene is TRBV2, the J gene TRBJ2-2; no clear D gene. The germline V and J ends were trimmed by 5 bases and 0 bases, with 13 bases remaining between them. Germline values: CDR1 SNHLY, CDR2 FYNNEI. The CDR3 sequence is 16 residues long. This CDR3 reads CASSPEWAANTGELFF. CDR3 bases: TGTGCCAGCAGTCCCGAATGGGCCGCGAACACCGGGGAGCTGTTTTTT.

The V gene is TRBV5-6, the J gene TRBJ2-1; 9 bases align to TRBD1. This CDR3 is 14 amino acids long. From germline, CDR1 is SGHDT and CDR2 YYEEEE. J was trimmed by 2 bases and V by 5 bases; bases with no gene match: 2. The CDR3: CASRRQGAYNEQFF. CDR3 nucleotides: TGTGCCAGCAGACGACAGGGGGCCTACAATGAGCAGTTCTTC.

This chain links TRBV9 with TRBJ2-1; 15 bases are shared with TRBD2. Germline CDR1 SGDLS, CDR2 YYNGEE. The CDR3 extends over 16 amino acids. Germline trimming cut 3 bases from V and 7 bases from J; bases unmatched to any gene: 5. This CDR3 is CASSAGLAGGQNEQFF. CDR3 DNA sequence: TGTGCCAGCAGCGCCGGACTAGCGGGAGGGCAAAATGAGCAGTTCTTC.

This clone was detected a few times. V gene TRBV5-1 combines with J gene TRBJ2-5, with TRBD2 matching 8 bases. The V segment lost 2 bases and the J segment 3 bases; nucleotides outside the gene matches: 3. The CDR3 covers 14 residues. The V gene's germline CDR1 is SGHRS and CDR2 YFSETQ. The CDR3: CASSFGLAEETQYF. In nucleotides, the CDR3 is TGCGCCAGCAGCTTCGGACTAGCTGAAGAGACCCAGTACTTC.

The chain is built from TRBV5-1 and TRBJ2-3; 11 bases are a match to TRBD2. The CDR3 runs 15 residues. V lost 4 bases to trimming and J lost 5 bases; unmatched junction nucleotides: 6. The germline V gene encodes CDR1 SGHRS and CDR2 YFSETQ. CDR3: CASSRGTSGGDTQYF. In DNA form, the CDR3 reads TGCGCCAGCAGCAGGGGGACTAGCGGTGGAGATACGCAGTATTTT.

This chain uses TRBV7-2 with TRBJ1-1; tentatively, D is TRBD1 (6 bases). V lost 1 base to trimming and J lost 2 bases, with 14 bases between them. The length of the CDR3 is 16 residues. Germline V gene sequence: CDR1 SGHTA, CDR2 FQGNSA. This chain's CDR3 is CASSLGPAGTNTEAFF. The CDR3 DNA is TGTGCCAGCAGCTTAGGCCCCGCCGGGACAAACACTGAAGCTTTCTTT.

DNA for the CDR3: TGTGCCAGCGGCACGGTGACTCTCGGTGGCTACACCTTC. Encoded protein: CASGTVTLGGYTF. The chain employs TRBV6-5 and TRBJ1-2, with D unresolved. This CDR3 contains 13 residues. V gave up 8 bases and J gave up 7 bases, with 17 bases separating them. The germline V gene has CDR1 MNHEY and CDR2 SVGAGI.

V and J are TRBV30 and TRBJ2-3; the match to TRBD1 covers 7 bases. The CDR3 loop spans 13 amino acids. Germline CDR1 is GTSNPN and CDR2 is SVGIG (reference sequence). The J segment lost 5 bases and the V segment lost 3 bases, leaving 5 bases of the junction unmatched. The CDR3 coding sequence is TGTGCCTGGAGCTCCAGGGGGAAAGATACGCAGTATTTT. Residues: CAWSSRGKDTQYF.

This sequence joins TRBV14 and TRBJ1-6; D unresolved. Germline CDR1 SGHDN, CDR2 FVKESK. The ends were cut back, 2 bases at V and 3 bases at J, with 8 bases in the middle. The CDR3 is 15 amino acids. The CDR3 here is CASSQSSGYNSPLHF. The CDR3 coding sequence is TGTGCCAGCAGCCAATCTTCCGGCTATAATTCACCCCTCCACTTT.

This sequence joins TRBV6-1 and TRBJ2-1; TRBD2 matches 12 bases. Germline CDR1 and CDR2: MNHNS and SASEGT. The CDR3 loop spans 21 amino acids. Unmatched junction bases numbered 16, after V lost 0 bases and J lost 4 bases. This CDR3 reads CASSEAPPLTSGRARYNEQFF. In nucleotides, the CDR3 is TGTGCCAGCAGTGAAGCGCCCCCCCTGACTAGCGGGAGAGCAAGATACAATGAGCAGTTCTTC.

The rearrangement links TRBV30 to TRBJ2-1, with 9 bases lining up with TRBD1. After removal of 5 bases from V and 1 base from J, the junction contained 3 bases not matched to a gene. Germline-derived CDR1 and CDR2 are GTSNPN and SVGIG (reference sequence). CDR3 length equals 14 residues. CDR3 in amino acids: CAWGGQGSYNEQFF. The CDR3 region has the DNA TGTGCCTGGGGAGGACAGGGGTCCTACAATGAGCAGTTCTTC.

The V and J genes are TRBV7-6 and TRBJ2-6, with D unclear. In germline, CDR1 is SGHVS, CDR2 FNYEAQ. The length of the CDR3 is 17 residues. The germline V and J ends were trimmed by 5 bases and 0 bases, with 14 bases remaining between them. The CDR3 sequence: CASSDPYSSSGANVLTF. The DNA of the CDR3 is TGTGCCAGCAGCGATCCCTACAGCAGCTCTGGGGCCAACGTCCTGACTTTC.

V is TRBV21-1 and J is TRBJ2-5; the D call TRBD2 from the table was never checked on the DNA. TRBV21-1 is designated a pseudogene. The CDR3 extends over 14 amino acids. The CDR3 DNA follows: TGTGCCAGCAGCAATGACCGGGACCAAGAGACCCAGTACTTC. This translates into CASSNDRDQETQYF.

A few counts support this clone. J is TRBJ1-2 and V is TRBV4-3; D might be TRBD1 (5 bases). This CDR3 has 15 amino acids. Germline CDR1 and CDR2: LGHNA and YSLEER. V was pared by 2 bases and J by 2 bases, with 12 bases between. The CDR3 here is CASSQQGHSNYGYTF. The CDR3 nucleotides read TGCGCCAGCAGCCAACAAGGACACTCCAACTATGGCTACACCTTC.

Only one count was recorded for this clone. The chain is built from TRBV30 and TRBJ2-3; 7 nucleotides align to TRBD2. CDR1 is GTSNPN and CDR2 is SVGIG in the germline V gene (reference sequence). The CDR3 has 12 amino acids. With 3 bases clipped from V and 7 bases from J, the junction kept 4 bases outside the gene matches. The CDR3 region is CAWRRGDYTQYF. In nucleotides, the CDR3 is TGTGCCTGGAGACGGGGGGACTATACGCAGTATTTT.

The rearrangement links TRBV28 to TRBJ2-7, with D uncertain. V shed 5 bases and J shed 2 bases, with 13 bases lying between them. CDR1 is MDHEN and CDR2 is SYDVKM in the germline V gene. CDR3 length: 14 residues. The CDR3 loop is CASSPHELTYEQYF. CDR3 bases: TGTGCCAGCAGTCCCCACGAGTTAACCTACGAGCAGTACTTC.

The chain is built from TRBV30 and TRBJ1-2; 9 bases match TRBD1. The CDR3 length is 14 residues. The J segment lost 5 bases and the V segment lost 0 bases, leaving 4 bases of the junction unmatched. Germline V gene sequence: CDR1 GTSNPN, CDR2 SVGIG (reference sequence). CDR3 DNA: TGTGCCTGGAGTGTGGGACAGGGAAATTATGGCTACACCTTC. Residues: CAWSVGQGNYGYTF.